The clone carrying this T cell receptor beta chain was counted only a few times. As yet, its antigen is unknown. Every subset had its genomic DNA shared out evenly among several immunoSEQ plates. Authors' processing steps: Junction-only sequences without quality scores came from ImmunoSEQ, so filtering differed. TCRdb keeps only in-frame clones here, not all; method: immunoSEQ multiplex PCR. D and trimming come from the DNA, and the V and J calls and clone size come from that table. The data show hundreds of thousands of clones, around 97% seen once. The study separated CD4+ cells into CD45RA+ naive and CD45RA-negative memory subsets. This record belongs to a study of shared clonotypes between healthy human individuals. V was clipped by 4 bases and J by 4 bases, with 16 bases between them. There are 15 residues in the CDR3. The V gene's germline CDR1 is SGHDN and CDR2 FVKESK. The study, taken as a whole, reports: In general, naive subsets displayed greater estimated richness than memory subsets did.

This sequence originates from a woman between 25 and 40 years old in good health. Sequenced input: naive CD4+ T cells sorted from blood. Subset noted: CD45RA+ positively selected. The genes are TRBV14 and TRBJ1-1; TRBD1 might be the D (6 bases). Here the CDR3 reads CASSRLTGYGTEAFF. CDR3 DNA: TGTGCCAGCAGCCGTCTCACAGGGTACGGCACTGAAGCTTTCTTT. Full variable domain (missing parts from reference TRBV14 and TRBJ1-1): EAGVTQFPSHSVIEKGQTVTLRCDPISGHDNLYWYRRVMGKEIKFLLHFVKESKQDESGMPNNRFLAERTGGTYSTLKVQPAELEDSGVYFCASSRLTGYGTEAFFGQGTRLTVV.